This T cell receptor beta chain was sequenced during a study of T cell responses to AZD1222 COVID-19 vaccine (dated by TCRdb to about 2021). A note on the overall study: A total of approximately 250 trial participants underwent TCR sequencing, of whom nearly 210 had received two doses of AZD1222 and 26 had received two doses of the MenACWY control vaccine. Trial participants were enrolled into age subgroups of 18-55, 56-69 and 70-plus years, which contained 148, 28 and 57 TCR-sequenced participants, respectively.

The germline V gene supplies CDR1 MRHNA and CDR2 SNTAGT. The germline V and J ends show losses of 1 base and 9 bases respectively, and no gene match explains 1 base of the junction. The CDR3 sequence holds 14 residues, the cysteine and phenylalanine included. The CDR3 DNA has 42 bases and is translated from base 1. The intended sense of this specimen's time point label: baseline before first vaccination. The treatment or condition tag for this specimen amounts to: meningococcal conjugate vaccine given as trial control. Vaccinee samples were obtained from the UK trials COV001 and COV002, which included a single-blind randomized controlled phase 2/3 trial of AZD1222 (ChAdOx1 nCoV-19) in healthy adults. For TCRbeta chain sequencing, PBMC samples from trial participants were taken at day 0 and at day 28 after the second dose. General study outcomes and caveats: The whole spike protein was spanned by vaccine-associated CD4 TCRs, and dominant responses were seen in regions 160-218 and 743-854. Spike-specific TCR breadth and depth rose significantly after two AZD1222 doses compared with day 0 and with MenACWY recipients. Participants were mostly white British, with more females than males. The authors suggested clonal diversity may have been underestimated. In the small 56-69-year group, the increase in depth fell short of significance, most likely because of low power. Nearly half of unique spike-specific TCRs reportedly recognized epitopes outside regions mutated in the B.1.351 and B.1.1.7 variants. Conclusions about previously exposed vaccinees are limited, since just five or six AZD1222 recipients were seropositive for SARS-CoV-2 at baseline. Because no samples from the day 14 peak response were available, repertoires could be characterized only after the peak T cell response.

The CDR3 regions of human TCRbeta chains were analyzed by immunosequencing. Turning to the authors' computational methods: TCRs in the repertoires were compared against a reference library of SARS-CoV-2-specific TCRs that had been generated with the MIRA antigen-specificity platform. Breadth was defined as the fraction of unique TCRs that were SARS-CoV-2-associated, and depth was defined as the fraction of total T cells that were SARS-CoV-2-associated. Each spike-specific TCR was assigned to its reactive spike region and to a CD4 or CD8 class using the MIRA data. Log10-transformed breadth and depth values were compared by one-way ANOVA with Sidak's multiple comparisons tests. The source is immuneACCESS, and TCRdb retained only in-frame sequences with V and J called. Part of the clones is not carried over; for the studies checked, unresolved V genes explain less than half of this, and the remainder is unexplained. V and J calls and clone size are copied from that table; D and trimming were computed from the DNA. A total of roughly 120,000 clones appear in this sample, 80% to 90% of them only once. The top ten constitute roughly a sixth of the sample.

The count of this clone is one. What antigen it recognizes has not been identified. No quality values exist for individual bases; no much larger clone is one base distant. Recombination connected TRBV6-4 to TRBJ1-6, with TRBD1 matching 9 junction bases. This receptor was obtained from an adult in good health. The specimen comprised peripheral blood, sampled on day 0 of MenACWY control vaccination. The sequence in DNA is TGTGCCAGCAGTGACTACAGGGGGCGTTCACCCCTCCACTTT. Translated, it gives CASSDYRGRSPLHF.